The 9 T cell receptor beta chains reported below all come from one sample, sequenced in a study of cytomegalovirus exposure and HLA in healthy donors. PCR involved 60 Vbeta and 13 Jbeta primers. Some clones are missing from TCRdb's copy, which holds only in-frame ones; the method was immunoSEQ multiplex PCR. The sample shows approximately 190,000 clones, about 85% of them seen only once. Sequenced sample: PBMCs. These receptors came from a boy aged 2 to 9 in good health and CMV-seronegative.

The chain recombines TRBV19 with TRBJ2-5; 8 nucleotides match TRBD2. With V trimmed by 3 bases and J by 2 bases, 2 bases remained unmatched. Germline V gives CDR1 LNHDA, CDR2 SQIVND (reference sequence). The CDR3 length is 14 residues. The CDR3 nucleotides are TGTGCCAGTAGTATTACGGGGGGGCAAGAGACCCAGTACTTC. Amino acids: CASSITGGQETQYF.

The rearrangement links TRBV30 to TRBJ2-1; 9 bases map to TRBD1. The CDR3 is 16 amino acids. With 4 bases clipped from V and 3 bases from J, the junction kept 10 bases outside the gene matches. CDR1 is GTSNPN and CDR2 is SVGIG in the germline V gene (reference sequence). CDR3: CAWKNWETGGYNEQFF. CDR3 in DNA: TGTGCCTGGAAGAATTGGGAGACAGGGGGCTACAATGAGCAGTTCTTC.

The chain has TRBV21-1 and TRBJ1-1; the listed D gene, TRBD1, was not tested against the DNA. TRBV21-1 counts as a pseudogene. The CDR3 length is 17 residues. CDR3: CASSKEWTGTLLTEAFF. The CDR3 DNA sequence: TGTGCCAGCAGCAAAGAGTGGACAGGCACGCTCCTCACTGAAGCTTTCTTT.

The table lists this clone with a count of one. J is TRBJ2-5 and V is TRBV19; TRBD2 aligns across 8 bases. With the DNA end fitting TRBJ2-7 better, the J assignment may be wrong. Germline lookup yields CDR1 LNHDA and CDR2 SQIVND (reference sequence). The CDR3 sequence is 17 residues long. CDR3 coding DNA: TGTGCCAGTAGTATTGGGTCGGGGAGCGGGAGCTCCTACGAGCAGTACTTC. This encodes CASSIGSGSGSSYEQYF.

The chain has TRBV5-4 and TRBJ2-3, with D perhaps TRBD1 (6 bases). The CDR3 spans 14 residues. Germline CDR1 reads SGHNT; CDR2 reads YYREEE (reference sequence). V lost 1 base and J 1 base, leaving 7 bases between the germline ends. This CDR3 reads CASSLPGGTDTQYF. DNA of the CDR3: TGTGCCAGCAGCTTGCCAGGGGGCACAGATACGCAGTATTTT.

The chain couples TRBV7-9 to TRBJ1-1, with D unresolved. CDR1 and CDR2 from the germline V gene are SEHNR and FQNEAQ (reference sequence). The V end was cut by 0 bases, the J end by 11 bases, with 16 bases between. The CDR3 sequence is 14 residues long. In nucleotides, the CDR3 is TGTGCCAGCAGCTTAGCGGTCGGGAGTCGGGTGGCTTTCTTT. Protein product: CASSLAVGSRVAFF.

This clone came up once. This chain connects TRBV6-5 to TRBJ2-2; perhaps TRBD2 as D (5 bases). The CDR3 is made up of 12 amino acids. Trimming pared 9 bases from V and 7 bases from J, leaving 12 bases between. Germline V gene lookup returns CDR1 MNHEY and CDR2 SVGAGI. CDR3 sequence reads: CASSPEGGELFF. CDR3 coding DNA: TGTGCCAGTTCCCCCGAGGGCGGGGAGCTGTTTTTT.

This chain joins TRBV7-8 and TRBJ2-5; 9 nucleotides match TRBD1. The CDR3 is 14 residues long. V lost 1 base to trimming and J lost 5 bases; unmatched junction nucleotides: 2. CDR1 and CDR2 (germline): SGHVS, FQNEAQ. CDR3 sequence reads: CASSLGTGEETQYF. The CDR3 coding sequence is TGTGCCAGCAGCTTAGGGACAGGGGAGGAGACCCAGTACTTC.

V is TRBV7-8 and J is TRBJ2-2; 9 bases are a match to TRBD1. Germline trimming cut 5 bases from V and 3 bases from J; bases unmatched to any gene: 13. The CDR3 is 18 amino acids. CDR1 and CDR2 (germline): SGHVS, FQNEAQ. CDR3 loop: CASSPTRGTGKYTGELFF. The DNA of the CDR3 is TGTGCCAGCAGCCCAACCCGAGGGACAGGGAAGTACACCGGGGAGCTGTTTTTT.